The 25 T cell receptor beta chains below come from one sample, sequenced in a study of T cells in Graves' hyperthyroidism and ophthalmopathy. There were TCR beta CDR3 regions amplified from RNA transcripts. The study used the HTBI primer set for a first-round RT-PCR of the TCR CDR3. TCRdb called the multiplex PCR reads again in MiXCR, with one record for every CDR3 protein. The sample has about 740,000 distinct CDR3 sequences, 12% to 15% seen once. Sequences were obtained from blood. The receptors come from a woman between 18 and 29 years old with Graves' hyperthyroidism.

With regard to this clonotype: This may be a read error: a much more frequent sequence differs by one nucleotide. The V call is TRBV11-2, the J call TRBJ2-1; D is possibly TRBD1 (6 bases). Germline-derived CDR1 and CDR2 are SGHAT and FQNNGV. CDR3 length: 13 amino acids. The CDR3 DNA reads TGTACCATATGGAACAGGGCCTACAATGAGCAGTTCTTC. This gives the protein CTIWNRAYNEQFF.

This clonotype appeared a few times. The chain is built from TRBV19 and TRBJ2-1, with a possible D match to TRBD2 (5 bases). The CDR3 runs 14 residues. Trimming shortened V by 4 bases and J by 5 bases, and 12 bases separated the two germline ends. Germline V gives CDR1 LNHDA, CDR2 SQIVND (reference sequence). This chain's CDR3 is CASSTAGRDNEQFF. The CDR3 DNA reads TGTGCCAGTAGTACCGCGGGCCGCGACAATGAGCAGTTCTTC.

This clonotype is a singleton in its sample. This sequence joins TRBV7-9 and TRBJ1-4; the D is unclear. Trimming took 4 bases from V and 8 from J, leaving 17 bases between them. Looked up from germline, CDR1 is SEHNR and CDR2 is FQNEAQ (reference sequence). The CDR3 is made up of 15 amino acids. The CDR3 spells CASSYAGSRYEKLFF. The CDR3 bases are TGTGCCAGCAGCTATGCTGGGTCGAGGTACGAAAAACTGTTTTTT.

The chain has TRBV28 and TRBJ1-1; D might be TRBD1 (5 bases). This CDR3 is 14 amino acids long. Between the trimmed V and J ends, which lost 11 bases and 4 bases, there was a span of 20 bases. Germline-derived CDR1 and CDR2 are MDHEN and SYDVKM. In DNA form, the CDR3 reads TGTGCCGGGAGCCAGGGCAGGGTGGGCACTGAAGCTTTCTTT. Translation gives CAGSQGRVGTEAFF. Supplemented by reference TRBV28 and TRBJ1-1, the full variable domain reads DVKVTQSSRYLVKRTGEKVFLECVQDMDHENMFWYRQDPGLGLRLIYFSYDVKMKEKGDIPEGYSVSREKKERFSLILESASTNQTSMYLCAGSQGRVGTEAFFGQGTRLTVV.

The CDR3 region is CASGLAPYEQFF. The DNA of the CDR3 is TGTGCCAGCGGACTAGCTCCCTATGAGCAGTTCTTC. This chain joins TRBV28 and TRBJ2-1; 8 bases fit TRBD2. This CDR3 spans 12 amino acids. Per germline, CDR1 MDHEN and CDR2 SYDVKM. J gave up 8 bases and V 8 bases, and 5 bases lay outside the gene matches. The whole variable domain, remainder taken from reference TRBV28 and TRBJ2-1, is DVKVTQSSRYLVKRTGEKVFLECVQDMDHENMFWYRQDPGLGLRLIYFSYDVKMKEKGDIPEGYSVSREKKERFSLILESASTNQTSMYLCASGLAPYEQFFGPGTRLTVL.

Turning to this clonotype: This may be a read error: a much more frequent sequence differs by one nucleotide. The V call is TRBV6-2 or TRBV6-3, the J call TRBJ2-1; TRBD1 agrees at 12 bases. Germline loops: CDR1 MNHEY, CDR2 SVGEGT. V trimming: 5 bases; J trimming: 7 bases; junction bases outside the gene matches: 12. This CDR3 has 17 amino acids. The CDR3, as DNA: TGTGCCAGCAGTGAGTCGGGACAGGGGGCGAAGGAAAATGAGCAGTTCTTC. Translation: CASSESGQGAKENEQFF.

This clonotype was seen a few times. V gene TRBV2 combines with J gene TRBJ2-7, with a weak D call TRBD1 (6 bases). The CDR3 is made up of 16 amino acids. V lost 1 base and J lost 0, with 13 bases in between. From germline, CDR1 is SNHLY and CDR2 FYNNEI. The CDR3 DNA follows: TGTGCCAGCAGTGAAGATGTCAGGGGTAGCTCCTACGAGCAGTACTTC. Encoded protein: CASSEDVRGSSYEQYF.

The table lists this clonotype with a few counts. The V and J genes are TRBV7-2 and TRBJ1-1; D unclear. Per the germline V gene, CDR1 is SGHTA and CDR2 is FQGNSA. CDR3 length: 14 amino acids. Deletions cut 2 bases from V and 2 bases from J, with 9 bases between. The CDR3 region has the DNA TGTGCCAGCAGCTTAACAAAGTATAACACTGAAGCTTTCTTT. Translation: CASSLTKYNTEAFF.

This clonotype was seen a handful of times. The chain has TRBV20-1 and TRBJ2-1; TRBD2 matches at 8 bases. This CDR3 has 16 amino acids. V lost 0 bases, J lost 8 bases, and 12 bases stayed unmatched. Per the germline V gene, CDR1 is DFQATT and CDR2 is SNEGSKA (reference sequence). This CDR3 reads CSARDPQSGSPDEQFF. CDR3 sequence (DNA): TGCAGTGCTAGAGATCCCCAGAGCGGGAGTCCCGATGAGCAGTTCTTC.

The rearrangement joins TRBV7-2 to TRBJ2-7; TRBD2 matches 8 bases. The CDR3 contains 16 residues. V shed 3 bases, J shed 3 bases, and the junction held 10 bases outside the gene matches. CDR1 and CDR2 from the germline V gene are SGHTA and FQGNSA. This CDR3 reads CASSFASGPSVYEQYF. CDR3 bases: TGTGCCAGCAGCTTCGCTAGCGGGCCCTCAGTCTACGAGCAGTACTTC.

In this sample, this clonotype turned up many times. The rearrangement uses TRBV11-2 and TRBJ1-2; no firm D call. Trimming cost V 4 bases and J 0 bases, with 15 bases left between them. Per germline, CDR1 SGHAT and CDR2 FQNNGV. The CDR3 runs to 16 residues. The CDR3 nucleotides read TGTGCCAGCAGCTCCCCCCGAAACAGCGCTAACTATGGCTACACCTTC. Its translation: CASSSPRNSANYGYTF.

This clonotype was seen repeatedly, ten times or more. The rearrangement links TRBV12-3 or TRBV12-4 to TRBJ2-3; D might be TRBD1 or TRBD2, each matching 5 bases. This CDR3 region has 15 residues. Trimming removed 5 bases at V and 4 bases at J, with 16 bases between. CDR3 region: CASSPGPVLADTQYF. CDR3 DNA: TGTGCCAGCAGTCCGGGGCCCGTTCTGGCAGATACGCAGTATTTT.

V and J are TRBV20-1 and TRBJ1-5; D gene unclear. This CDR3 contains 13 residues. CDR1 is DFQATT, CDR2 SNEGSKA, per germline (reference sequence). Trimming took off 0 bases at V and 8 bases at J, with 11 bases between the two ends. CDR3 sequence: CSARDLPYEPQHF. Here the CDR3 DNA reads TGCAGTGCTAGAGATCTCCCTTATGAGCCCCAGCATTTT.

This clonotype was counted at least ten times. The V call is TRBV19, the J call TRBJ2-5; 8 bases match TRBD1. The V gene end was trimmed by 1 base and the J gene end by 4 bases; junction bases not matched to a gene: 5. From germline, CDR1 is LNHDA and CDR2 SQIVND (reference sequence). The CDR3 has 15 residues. For the CDR3, the DNA is TGTGCCAGTAGTATAGTCAGGACAGGGTCAGAGACCCAGTACTTC. Encoded protein: CASSIVRTGSETQYF.

This clonotype occurred many times. V is TRBV20-1 and J is TRBJ1-2, with D uncertain. Germline V gives CDR1 DFQATT, CDR2 SNEGSKA (reference sequence). The germline V and J ends were trimmed by 3 bases and 3 bases, with 14 bases remaining between them. CDR3 length: 14 amino acids. The CDR3 reads CSARRPQPDYGYTF. The CDR3 coding sequence is TGCAGTGCTAGGAGGCCTCAGCCGGACTATGGCTACACCTTC.

This clonotype was seen a handful of times. The rearrangement joins TRBV7-2 to TRBJ2-7; TRBD1 is a possible D gene (6 bases). The V end lost 1 base, the J end lost 5 bases, and 12 bases lay between the germline ends. The germline V gene has CDR1 SGHTA and CDR2 FQGNSA. The CDR3 covers 14 residues. CDR3 in amino acids: CASSLGQGTHEQYF. The CDR3 DNA is TGTGCCAGCAGCTTAGGGCAGGGGACGCACGAGCAGTACTTC.

This clonotype appeared many times. The chain couples TRBV12-3 or TRBV12-4 to TRBJ1-2; TRBD1 matches 7 bases. V was clipped by 6 bases and J by 4 bases; unmatched bases: 5. CDR3 length equals 13 residues. The CDR3 protein is CASSFGTVYGYTF. DNA of the CDR3: TGTGCCAGCAGCTTTGGGACAGTCTATGGCTACACCTTC.

J is TRBJ1-2 and V is TRBV15; 10 nucleotides line up with TRBD1. V lost 4 bases and J lost 6; bases outside the gene matches: 8. Per germline, CDR1 LNHNV and CDR2 YYDKDF (reference sequence). The CDR3 has 15 amino acids. CDR3 coding DNA: TGTGCCACCAGCAACCCGACAGGGGGCGGGGATGGCTACACCTTC. Its translation: CATSNPTGGGDGYTF.

The rearrangement links TRBV20-1 to TRBJ2-7; 8 bases fit TRBD2. Germline V gives CDR1 DFQATT, CDR2 SNEGSKA (reference sequence). The CDR3 is made up of 15 amino acids. J lost 3 bases, V lost 0 bases, and 7 bases had no gene match. CDR3 bases: TGCAGTGCTAGAGACCTAAGCGGGAGTAACTACGAGCAGTACTTC. Translating it yields CSARDLSGSNYEQYF.

The chain recombines TRBV15 with TRBJ1-3; D ambiguous. CDR1 and CDR2 (germline): LNHNV, YYDKDF (reference sequence). Trimming pared 0 bases from V and 3 bases from J, leaving 6 bases between. This CDR3 is built from 14 residues. The CDR3 DNA sequence: TGTGCCACCAGCAGAGAAACTGTTGGAAACACCATATATTTT. It translates to CATSRETVGNTIYF.

This clonotype was counted many times. The chain is built from TRBV11-3 and TRBJ1-1, with D possibly being TRBD1 (6 bases). V was trimmed by 5 bases and J by 1 base, leaving 11 bases between them. Germline V CDR1 and CDR2: SGHNT, YENEEA. CDR3 length: 14 amino acids. The CDR3 loop is CASSLEDRNTEAFF. The CDR3 nucleotides are TGTGCCAGCAGCCTGGAGGACAGGAACACTGAAGCTTTCTTT.

A remark on this clonotype: This may be a read error: a much more frequent sequence differs by one nucleotide. Here the CDR3 reads CASSRRMEQFF. As DNA, the CDR3 is TGTGCCAGCAGCCGACGTATGGAGCAGTTCTTC. The gene calls are TRBV6-2 or TRBV6-3 and TRBJ2-1; D remains ambiguous. CDR1 MNHEY and CDR2 SVGEGT come from the germline V gene. This CDR3 region has 11 residues. Trimming took off 6 bases at V and 10 bases at J, with 10 bases between the two ends.

The rearrangement joins TRBV6-2 or TRBV6-3 to TRBJ1-2; 7 nucleotides match TRBD1. The CDR3 length is 15 residues. V dropped 6 bases and J dropped 7; count of bases not matched to a gene: 14. Germline-derived CDR1 and CDR2 are MNHEY and SVGEGT. The CDR3: CASSRTGTEIFGYTF. The CDR3 DNA sequence: TGTGCCAGCAGCCGTACCGGGACAGAGATTTTTGGCTACACCTTC.

CDR3 in DNA: TGCAGCGTTTTGGGACTCCAAATGAACACTGAAGCTTTCTTT. Amino acid sequence: CSVLGLQMNTEAFF. The chain combines TRBV29-1 with TRBJ1-1, with a tentative D call TRBD1 (5 bases). The CDR3 runs 14 residues. The V end was cut by 5 bases, the J end by 0 bases, with 13 bases between. CDR1 SQVTM and CDR2 ANQGSEA come from the germline V gene.

This clonotype was seen many times. The chain combines TRBV28 with TRBJ2-5; D gene ambiguous. Germline CDR1 reads MDHEN; CDR2 reads SYDVKM. The CDR3 totals 14 residues. Between the trimmed V and J ends, which lost 4 bases and 2 bases, there was a span of 11 bases. CDR3 nucleotides: TGTGCCAGCAGTTACGTGGAACTACAAGAGACCCAGTACTTC. Translating gives CASSYVELQETQYF.